The T cell receptor (beta chain) described here comes from a study of graft-versus-host responses after intestinal transplantation. Study information: Recipients got multivisceral, liver-intestinal, or isolated intestinal transplants. Findings and caveats of the study: Patients who carried graft-donor T cell macrochimerism also had high graft-versus-host to host-versus-graft clonal ratios in their allografts.

Data came from immunoSEQ multiplex PCR; TCRdb stores just in-frame clones and leaves some out. The profile shows about 97,000 clones, over 75% of them singletons. Germline V gene data show CDR1 as KGHSH and CDR2 as LQKENI. The ends were cut back, 8 bases at V and 0 bases at J, with 11 bases in the middle. The CDR3 is 13 residues long. Concerning this clone itself: As yet, its antigen is unknown.

The source is a human patient who received an intestinal transplant, so some T cells may come from the graft donor. Sequencing used PBMCs, obtained 450 to 480 days after intestinal transplant. This chain connects TRBV18 to TRBJ2-7, with D possibly matching TRBD1 (6 bases). The chain's CDR3 is CASRQASSYEQYF. The CDR3 nucleotides read TGTGCCAGCCGACAGGCTAGCTCCTACGAGCAGTACTTC.